This TCR beta chain emerged from a study of T cells in Graves' hyperthyroidism and ophthalmopathy. Criteria for exclusion of patients were uncontrolled infection, other autoimmune disease, pregnancy or lactation. Trimming cost V 7 bases and J 4 bases; bases outside gene matches: 5. Germline values: CDR1 MNHNS, CDR2 SASEGT. This CDR3 contains 14 residues. Amplified regions were TCR beta CDR3 sequences from RNA transcripts. Carried out on the TCR CDR3, a first-round RT-PCR used the HTBI primer set. MiXCR was run by TCRdb on the multiplex PCR reads, yielding one entry per CDR3 protein. The sample consists of about half a million distinct CDR3 sequences, 20% to 25% of them appearing once. This clonotype occurred many times.

This receptor was obtained from an older woman with Graves' ophthalmopathy. Sequences were obtained from blood. This chain uses TRBV6-1 with TRBJ1-2, with TRBD1 identical over 11 bases. The CDR3 spells CASTSGTGGYGYTF. The CDR3 coding sequence is TGTGCCAGCACCTCCGGGACAGGGGGCTATGGCTACACCTTC.